The clone carrying this T cell receptor (beta chain) was seen many times. The CDR3 is 16 residues long. V trimming: 6 bases; J trimming: 5 bases; junction bases outside the gene matches: 14. Germline V CDR1 and CDR2: MNHEY, SVGEGT. The data were taken from a study of Graves' ophthalmopathy and Graves' hyperthyroidism. Study-level information: Before any treatment was given, at initial diagnosis, peripheral blood was collected.

Among the exclusions were patients with other autoimmune diseases, uncontrolled infections, pregnancy or lactation. Orbital computed tomography and thyroid ultrasound, along with TRAb, serum thyroxine and clinical symptoms, underpinned diagnosis. Amplification targeted the TCR beta CDR3 regions, with RNA transcripts as the source material. The workflow started with a first-round RT-PCR run with HTBI primers and then moved on to a second-round multiplex PCR. TCRdb processed the multiplex PCR reads anew with MiXCR; each CDR3 protein has one entry. The top ten hold approximately 7% of the sample, which has hundreds of thousands of distinct CDR3 sequences, over 15% seen once.

Sample: peripheral blood. The chain is built from TRBV6-2 or TRBV6-3 and TRBJ2-5; TRBD2 matches at 8 bases. This TCR was sampled from a woman between 18 and 30 years old with stable Graves' hyperthyroidism. CDR3 in DNA: TGTGCCAGCAGCGCCACAGCCCCCGGGGGGGTGGAGACCCAGTACTTC. This codes for CASSATAPGGVETQYF.